These T cell receptor beta chains were read from a single sample in a study of T cells after yellow fever vaccination. TCRdb ran MiXCR on the 5' RACE reads and lists one entry per CDR3 protein. This table holds hundreds of thousands of distinct CDR3 sequences, 5.2% found once. The specimen was CD4+ T cells sorted from PBMCs, collected on the day of the yellow fever booster vaccination. Every receptor here comes from a man younger than 30 who received the YFV17D yellow fever vaccine. CDR3s leave out the opening cysteine and the closing phenylalanine or tryptophan. Each record gives: J gene, CDR3 length, V gene, CDR3 protein.

j_gene: TRBJ1-4
len: 13
v_gene: TRBV4-1
CDR3aa: ASSQEWVRGEKLF

j_gene: TRBJ1-2
len: 12
v_gene: TRBV28
CDR3aa: ASSPTGSSGGYT

j_gene: TRBJ1-5
len: 12
v_gene: TRBV4-2
CDR3aa: ASSRDSQYQPQH

j_gene: TRBJ2-2
len: 12
v_gene: TRBV7-2
CDR3aa: ASSLLGQTGELF

j_gene: TRBJ1-5
len: 13
v_gene: TRBV7-2
CDR3aa: ASSYYRDRKQPQH

j_gene: TRBJ2-6
len: 21
v_gene: TRBV4-3
CDR3aa: ASSQDAPWGDATERSGANVLT

j_gene: TRBJ1-5
len: 13
v_gene: TRBV4-1
CDR3aa: ASSLGQGRHQPQH

j_gene: TRBJ2-5
len: 12
v_gene: TRBV7-7
CDR3aa: ASSLDYTQETQY

j_gene: TRBJ1-5
len: 10
v_gene: TRBV6-2/TRBV6-3
CDR3aa: ASGGFRQPQH

j_gene: TRBJ1-4
len: 14
v_gene: TRBV3-1
CDR3aa: ASSPGTATTNEKLF

j_gene: TRBJ2-7
len: 11
v_gene: TRBV15
CDR3aa: ATSRDWTYEQY

j_gene: TRBJ2-7
len: 12
v_gene: TRBV11-2
CDR3aa: ASSRGQGVSEQY

j_gene: TRBJ1-4
len: 11
v_gene: TRBV11-2
CDR3aa: ASSPALAEKLF

j_gene: TRBJ2-2
len: 14
v_gene: TRBV6-5
CDR3aa: ASRRTGVPDTGELF

j_gene: TRBJ1-5
len: 14
v_gene: TRBV6-6
CDR3aa: ASRDRAGWGNQPQH

j_gene: TRBJ2-2
len: 12
v_gene: TRBV7-9
CDR3aa: ASSPWTNTGELF

j_gene: TRBJ2-7
len: 13
v_gene: TRBV6-5
CDR3aa: ASSYKGTPGGEQY

j_gene: TRBJ2-3
len: 11
v_gene: TRBV9
CDR3aa: ASSPSLTDTQY

j_gene: TRBJ1-1
len: 10
v_gene: TRBV10-3
CDR3aa: AISGGKREAF

j_gene: TRBJ2-1
len: 12
v_gene: TRBV7-2
CDR3aa: ASSPPPTRNEQF

j_gene: TRBJ1-2
len: 14
v_gene: TRBV6-5
CDR3aa: ASSWGQGVANYGYT

j_gene: TRBJ2-3
len: 10
v_gene: TRBV23-1
CDR3aa: ARGRSTDTQY

j_gene: TRBJ1-2
len: 9
v_gene: TRBV18
CDR3aa: ASSPMEGYT

j_gene: TRBJ1-2
len: 13
v_gene: TRBV28
CDR3aa: ASKRGSLVSSGYT

j_gene: TRBJ2-3
len: 11
v_gene: TRBV27
CDR3aa: ASRYTATDTQY

j_gene: TRBJ1-5
len: 11
v_gene: TRBV6-5
CDR3aa: ASSEDASQPQH

j_gene: TRBJ1-1
len: 10
v_gene: TRBV7-2
CDR3aa: ASSQQGSEAF

j_gene: TRBJ2-5
len: 11
v_gene: TRBV29-1
CDR3aa: SGRDRWGETQY

j_gene: TRBJ2-2
len: 17
v_gene: TRBV5-1
CDR3aa: ASSLAARVTIANTGELF

j_gene: TRBJ1-4
len: 13
v_gene: TRBV4-1
CDR3aa: ASSQVGLINEKLF

j_gene: TRBJ2-1
len: 14
v_gene: TRBV20-1
CDR3aa: SARGALTGAYNEQF

j_gene: TRBJ1-1
len: 12
v_gene: TRBV28
CDR3aa: ASRPTGFWAEAF

j_gene: TRBJ2-1
len: 14
v_gene: TRBV12-3/TRBV12-4
CDR3aa: ASRITSGGAYNEQF